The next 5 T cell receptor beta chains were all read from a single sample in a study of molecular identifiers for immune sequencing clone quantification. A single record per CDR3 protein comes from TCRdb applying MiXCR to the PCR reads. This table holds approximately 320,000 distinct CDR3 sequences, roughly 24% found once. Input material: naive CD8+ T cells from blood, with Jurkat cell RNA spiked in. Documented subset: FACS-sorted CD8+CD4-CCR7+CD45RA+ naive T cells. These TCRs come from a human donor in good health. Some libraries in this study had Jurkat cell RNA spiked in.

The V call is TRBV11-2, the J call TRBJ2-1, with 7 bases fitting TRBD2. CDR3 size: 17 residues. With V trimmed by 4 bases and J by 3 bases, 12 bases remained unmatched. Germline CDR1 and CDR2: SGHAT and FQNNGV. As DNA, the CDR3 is TGTGCCAGCAGCTCCCAACTAGCGAGAGGGTTCTACAATGAGCAGTTCTTC. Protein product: CASSSQLARGFYNEQFF.

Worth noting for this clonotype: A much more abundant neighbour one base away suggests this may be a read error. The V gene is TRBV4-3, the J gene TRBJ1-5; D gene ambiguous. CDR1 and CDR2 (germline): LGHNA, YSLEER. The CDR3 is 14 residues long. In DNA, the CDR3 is TGCGCCGGCAGCCAAGGTTGGAGCAATCAGCCCCAGCATTTT. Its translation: CAGSQGWSNQPQHF.

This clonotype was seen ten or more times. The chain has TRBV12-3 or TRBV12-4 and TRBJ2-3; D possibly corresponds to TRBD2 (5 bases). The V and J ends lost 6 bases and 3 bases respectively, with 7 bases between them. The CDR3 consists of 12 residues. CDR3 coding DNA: TGTGCCAGCAGCGAGGGTACAGATACGCAGTATTTT. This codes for CASSEGTDTQYF.

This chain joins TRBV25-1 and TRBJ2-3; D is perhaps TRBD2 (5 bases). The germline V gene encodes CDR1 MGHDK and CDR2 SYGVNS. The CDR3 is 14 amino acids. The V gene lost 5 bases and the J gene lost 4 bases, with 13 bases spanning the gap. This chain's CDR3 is CASSSGPAADTQYF. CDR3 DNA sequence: TGTGCCAGCAGTTCGGGCCCAGCGGCAGATACGCAGTATTTT.

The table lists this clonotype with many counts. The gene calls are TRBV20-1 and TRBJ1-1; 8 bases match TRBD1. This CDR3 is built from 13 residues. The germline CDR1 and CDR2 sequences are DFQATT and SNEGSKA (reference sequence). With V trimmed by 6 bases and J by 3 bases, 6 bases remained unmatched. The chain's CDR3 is CSAKDRVDTEAFF. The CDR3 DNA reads TGCAGTGCCAAGGACAGGGTTGACACTGAAGCTTTCTTT.